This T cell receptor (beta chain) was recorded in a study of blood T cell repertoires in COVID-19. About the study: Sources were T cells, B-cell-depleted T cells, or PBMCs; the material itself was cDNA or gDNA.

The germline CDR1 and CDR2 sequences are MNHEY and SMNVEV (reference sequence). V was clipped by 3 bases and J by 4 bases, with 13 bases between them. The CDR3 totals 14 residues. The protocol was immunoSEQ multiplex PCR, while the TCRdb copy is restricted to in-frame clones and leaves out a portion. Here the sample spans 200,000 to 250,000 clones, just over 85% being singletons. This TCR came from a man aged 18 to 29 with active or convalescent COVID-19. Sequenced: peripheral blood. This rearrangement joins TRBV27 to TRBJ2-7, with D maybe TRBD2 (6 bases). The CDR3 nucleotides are TGTGCCAGCAGTTTCGCCGGGACTGCTTACGAGCAGTACTTC. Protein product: CASSFAGTAYEQYF.